The 29 T cell receptor beta chains presented below share a single source sample, sequenced in a study of T cells in Graves' hyperthyroidism and ophthalmopathy. Using RNA transcripts as the source, TCR beta CDR3 regions were amplified. Initially, a first-round RT-PCR of the TCR CDR3 employed the HTBI primer set. TCRdb reprocessed the multiplex PCR reads with MiXCR, giving one entry per CDR3 protein. Found here are around 580,000 distinct CDR3 sequences, 16% of them singletons; the top ten hold 15% to 20%. The sample was blood. The receptors were sampled from a woman aged 18-35 years with Graves' hyperthyroidism.

The chain has TRBV9 and TRBJ1-4; no clear D gene. The germline V gene has CDR1 SGDLS and CDR2 YYNGEE. The CDR3 is 17 amino acids. Trimming pared 3 bases from V and 0 bases from J, leaving 15 bases between. The CDR3 here is CASSGSGLFATNEKLFF. CDR3 nucleotide sequence: TGTGCCAGCAGCGGATCCGGACTGTTTGCAACTAATGAAAAACTGTTTTTT. The full variable domain, in which reference TRBV9 and TRBJ1-4 provide the parts outside the CDR3, is DSGVTQTPKHLITATGQRVTLRCSPRSGDLSVYWYQQSLDQGLQFLIQYYNGEERAKGNILERFSAQQFPDLHSELNLSSLELGDSALYFCASSGSGLFATNEKLFFGSGTQLSVL.

There are many counts of this clonotype. The gene calls are TRBV20-1 and TRBJ2-1, with D possibly TRBD1 on 6 matching bases. There are 17 residues in the CDR3. The germline V and J ends were trimmed by 0 bases and 4 bases, with 19 bases remaining between them. The germline V gene encodes CDR1 DFQATT and CDR2 SNEGSKA (reference sequence). The CDR3 DNA reads as TGCAGTGCTAGAGATCTCCTGAGGGGGAAGATGTACAATGAGCAGTTCTTC. Translating gives CSARDLLRGKMYNEQFF.

The chain joins TRBV3-1 to TRBJ2-1; D unclear. This CDR3 comprises 14 residues. The germline V gene has CDR1 LGHDT and CDR2 YNNKEL (reference sequence). The V end lost 3 bases, the J end lost 4 bases, and 10 bases lay between the germline ends. The DNA of the CDR3 is TGTGCCAGCAGCCACAGTGTTCAGTACAATGAGCAGTTCTTC. Translating it yields CASSHSVQYNEQFF.

The chain joins TRBV5-6 to TRBJ1-1; perhaps TRBD1 as D (6 bases). Germline V gene data show CDR1 as SGHDT and CDR2 as YYEEEE. This CDR3 is 14 amino acids long. V was pared by 7 bases and J by 4 bases, with 17 bases between. The CDR3: CASSRGVDGTEAFF. As DNA, the CDR3 is TGTGCCAGCTCAAGGGGGGTGGATGGCACTGAAGCTTTCTTT. Together with reference TRBV5-6 and TRBJ1-1, the CDR3 gives the full variable domain: DAGVTQSPTHLIKTRGQQVTLRCSPKSGHDTVSWYQQALGQGPQFIFQYYEEEERQRGNFPDRFSGHQFPNYSSELNVNALLLGDSALYLCASSRGVDGTEAFFGQGTRLTVV.

The chain recombines TRBV7-9 with TRBJ2-7; 7 bases match TRBD2. With V trimmed by 5 bases and J by 3 bases, 13 bases remained unmatched. The CDR3 contains 16 residues. CDR1 and CDR2 from the germline V gene are SEHNR and FQNEAQ (reference sequence). The CDR3 reads CASSHGTLAISYEQYF. Here the CDR3 DNA reads TGTGCCAGCAGCCATGGAACACTAGCGATCAGCTACGAGCAGTACTTC. The entire variable domain, with the rest obtained from reference TRBV7-9 and TRBJ2-7, is as follows: DTGVSQNPRHKITKRGQNVTFRCDPISEHNRLYWYRQTLGQGPEFLTYFQNEAQLEKSRLLSDRFSAERPKGSFSTLEIQRTEQGDSAMYLCASSHGTLAISYEQYFGPGTRLTVT.

This clonotype was seen more than once but under ten times. The J gene is TRBJ2-3, the V gene TRBV18; TRBD2 is a possible D gene (6 bases). Germline-derived CDR1 and CDR2 are KGHSH and LQKENI. This CDR3 is built from 15 residues. V was shortened by 3 bases and J by 5 bases, with 15 bases between the two germline ends. The CDR3, as DNA: TGTGCCAGCTCACCTGGGGCGGGAATTCAAGATACGCAGTATTTT. Translating it yields CASSPGAGIQDTQYF.

This clonotype was observed a handful of times. The chain has TRBV4-3 and TRBJ2-5, with D hard to call. The V end lost 8 bases, the J end lost 2 bases, and 12 bases lay between the germline ends. This CDR3 is built from 13 residues. Germline values: CDR1 LGHNA, CDR2 YSLEER. The CDR3: CASGTTRQETQYF. The CDR3 nucleotides read TGCGCCAGCGGAACAACACGACAAGAGACCCAGTACTTC.

This clonotype was seen more than once but under ten times. V usage is TRBV25-1 and J usage is TRBJ1-1; 7 nucleotides align to TRBD1. The V gene's germline CDR1 is MGHDK and CDR2 SYGVNS. The ends lost 5 bases at V and 5 bases at J; junction bases unmatched: 17. The CDR3 sequence is 17 residues long. The CDR3, as DNA: TGTGCCAGCAGTAAATTAGCCGAACAGGGGAGGAGGACTGAAGCTTTCTTT. It translates to CASSKLAEQGRRTEAFF.

This clonotype appeared many times. The J gene is TRBJ2-7, the V gene TRBV10-3; 12 bases align to TRBD2. J lost 5 bases, V lost 0 bases, and 5 bases had no gene match. There are 16 residues in the CDR3. CDR1 is ENHRY, CDR2 SYGVKD, per germline. Written as DNA, the CDR3 is TGTGCCATCAGTGAGTCGACCGCTAGCGGGAGGGACGAGCAGTACTTC. It yields the protein CAISESTASGRDEQYF.

This clonotype was counted ten times or more. The CDR3 region is CASSTRGSSYEQYF. In DNA, the CDR3 is TGTGCCAGCAGCACTCGCGGGAGCTCCTACGAGCAGTACTTC. The V and J genes are TRBV7-8 and TRBJ2-7; the match to TRBD2 covers 7 bases. The CDR3 is 14 amino acids. CDR1 is SGHVS, CDR2 FQNEAQ, per germline. V dropped 5 bases and J dropped 0; count of bases not matched to a gene: 4.

This clonotype occurred many times. The chain couples TRBV5-1 to TRBJ2-3; D gene uncertain. In germline, CDR1 is SGHRS, CDR2 YFSETQ. The CDR3 contains 14 residues. Trimming took off 0 bases at V and 6 bases at J, with 11 bases between the two ends. Written as DNA, the CDR3 is TGCGCCAGCAGCTTGGACTTAGATCACGATACGCAGTATTTT. This gives the protein CASSLDLDHDTQYF.

This chain links TRBV12-5 with TRBJ1-1; TRBD1 matches 7 bases. The CDR3 sequence is 16 residues long. V lost 6 bases, J lost 6 bases, and 16 bases stayed unmatched. The germline CDR1 and CDR2 sequences are LGHNT and FRNRAP. CDR3 region: CASGRTDSRQGAEAFF. In DNA, the CDR3 is TGTGCTAGTGGCCGCACGGACTCACGACAGGGCGCTGAAGCTTTCTTT. Filled out from reference TRBV12-5 and TRBJ1-1, the complete variable domain reads DARVTQTPRHKVTEMGQEVTMRCQPILGHNTVFWYRQTMMQGLELLAYFRNRAPLDDSGMPKDRFSAEMPDATLATLKIQPSEPRDSAVYFCASGRTDSRQGAEAFFGQGTRLTVV.

A remark on this clonotype: A much larger clone sits a single nucleotide away, making a read error possible. The rearrangement joins TRBV29-1 to TRBJ2-7, with a weak D call TRBD1 (6 bases). The J call may be faulty, since TRBJ2-1 better matches the DNA end. The V gene's germline CDR1 is SQVTM and CDR2 ANQGSEA. The CDR3 is made up of 13 amino acids. The CDR3: CSVPSGDGYEQFF. The CDR3 DNA sequence: TGCAGCGTTCCTTCAGGGGACGGTTACGAGCAGTTCTTC.

This clonotype was seen repeatedly, ten times or more. The J gene is TRBJ1-5, the V gene TRBV6-1; D unresolved. The CDR3 length is 13 residues. Germline V gene lookup returns CDR1 MNHNS and CDR2 SASEGT. V was shortened by 6 bases and J by 2 bases, with 8 bases between the two germline ends. CDR3 loop: CASRGSGNQPQHF. The CDR3 DNA reads TGTGCCAGCAGGGGGTCAGGCAATCAGCCCCAGCATTTT.

Regarding this clonotype: The junction departs from germline at one end; a sequencing error may be responsible. The V gene is TRBV11-2, the J gene TRBJ2-1; 8 bases align to TRBD2. Germline CDR1 reads SGHAT; CDR2 reads FQNNGV. The CDR3 contains 16 residues. CDR3 DNA: TGTGCCAGCAGAATTAGCGGGCGGGGGGTCTTCAATGAGCACTTCTTC. It yields the protein CASRISGRGVFNEHFF.

This clonotype has just a few counts. The V and J genes are TRBV5-1 and TRBJ2-3; 11 bases match TRBD1. There are 14 residues in the CDR3. Germline V gene lookup returns CDR1 SGHRS and CDR2 YFSETQ. The ends lost 5 bases at V and 3 bases at J; junction bases unmatched: 2. CDR3 protein: CASRDRGRTDTQYF. CDR3 nucleotide sequence: TGCGCCAGCAGGGACAGGGGGCGGACAGATACGCAGTATTTT.

This clonotype appeared many times. The chain couples TRBV5-1 to TRBJ2-7, with 7 bases matching TRBD1. With 3 bases clipped from V and 2 bases from J, the junction kept 5 bases outside the gene matches. The CDR3 totals 14 residues. CDR1 is SGHRS and CDR2 is YFSETQ in the germline V gene. DNA for the CDR3: TGCGCCAGCAGCTCACCAGGACAGGCCTACGAGCAGTACTTC. It translates to CASSSPGQAYEQYF.

A single count supports this clonotype. This sequence joins TRBV3-1 and TRBJ2-7, with TRBD2 identical over 13 bases. The CDR3 is made up of 16 amino acids. The V and J ends lost 2 bases and 3 bases, in that order; junction bases with no gene match: 4. CDR1 LGHDT and CDR2 YNNKEL come from the germline V gene (reference sequence). CDR3 nucleotide sequence: TGTGCCAGCAGCCAACCACGGACTAGCGGGGGCTACGAGCAGTACTTC. It specifies CASSQPRTSGGYEQYF.

This clonotype came up many times. This chain joins TRBV2 and TRBJ1-6; D gene ambiguous. V lost 3 bases and J 9 bases, leaving 18 bases between the germline ends. The germline gives CDR1 SNHLY, CDR2 FYNNEI. This CDR3 region has 16 residues. CDR3 region: CASSEVAGGRGSPLHF. The DNA of the CDR3 is TGTGCCAGCAGTGAGGTGGCCGGAGGAAGAGGTTCACCCCTCCACTTT.

The V call is TRBV27, the J call TRBJ2-7, with 7 bases identical to TRBD2. Germline V gives CDR1 MNHEY, CDR2 SMNVEV (reference sequence). The trim removed 0 bases at V and 6 bases at J, leaving 5 bases unmatched. The CDR3 runs to 14 residues. CDR3 sequence (DNA): TGTGCCAGCAGTTTATCGGGGGGGGGGGGCGAGCAGTACTTC. Its protein product is CASSLSGGGGEQYF.

This clonotype was counted at least ten times. The chain couples TRBV7-9 to TRBJ2-5; TRBD1 matches 7 bases. Germline-derived CDR1 and CDR2 are SEHNR and FQNEAQ (reference sequence). J was trimmed by 1 base and V by 1 base; bases with no gene match: 3. This CDR3 comprises 15 residues. The chain's CDR3 is CASSLGDRVQETQYF. The DNA of the CDR3 is TGTGCCAGCAGCTTAGGGGACAGAGTCCAAGAGACCCAGTACTTC.

V is TRBV25-1 and J is TRBJ2-1; D remains ambiguous. This CDR3 is built from 11 residues. The V end lost 4 bases, the J end lost 7 bases, and 5 bases lay between the germline ends. The germline V gene has CDR1 MGHDK and CDR2 SYGVNS. In nucleotides, the CDR3 is TGTGCCAGCAGTGTATCGAATGAGCAGTTCTTC. It codes for CASSVSNEQFF. Together with reference TRBV25-1 and TRBJ2-1, the CDR3 gives the full variable domain: EADIYQTPRYLVIGTGKKITLECSQTMGHDKMYWYQQDPGMELHLIHYSYGVNSTEKGDLSSESTVSRIRTEHFPLTLESARPSHTSQYLCASSVSNEQFFGPGTRLTVL.

This clonotype occurred many times. The rearrangement links TRBV12-3 or TRBV12-4 to TRBJ1-2; no clear D. V shed 2 bases and J shed 5 bases, with 12 bases lying between them. The CDR3 is 14 residues long. Here the CDR3 DNA reads TGTGCCAGCAGTTTAAGGGTTCGAGGGTATGGCTACACCTTC. It codes for CASSLRVRGYGYTF.

This sequence joins TRBV3-1 and TRBJ1-2; D uncertain. Germline CDR1 reads LGHDT; CDR2 reads YNNKEL (reference sequence). The V end was cut by 0 bases, the J end by 8 bases, with 4 bases between. The CDR3 sequence is 11 residues long. The CDR3 sequence is CASSQESGYTF. The CDR3 DNA follows: TGTGCCAGCAGCCAAGAGAGCGGCTACACCTTC. Full variable domain (missing parts from reference TRBV3-1 and TRBJ1-2): DTAVSQTPKYLVTQMGNDKSIKCEQNLGHDTMYWYKQDSKKFLKIMFSYNNKELIINETVPNRFSPKSPDKAHLNLHINSLELGDSAVYFCASSQESGYTFGSGTRLTVV.

The chain recombines TRBV4-3 with TRBJ2-7, with TRBD1 matching over 12 bases. The CDR3 runs to 16 residues. Per the germline V gene, CDR1 is LGHNA and CDR2 is YSLEER. The J segment lost 4 bases and the V segment lost 0 bases, leaving 4 bases of the junction unmatched. CDR3 sequence (DNA): TGCGCCAGCAGCCAAGACCGGGGACAGGGGGCTTACGAGCAGTACTTC. As protein: CASSQDRGQGAYEQYF.

J is TRBJ2-7 and V is TRBV3-1; D is perhaps TRBD1 or TRBD2 (6 bases each). CDR1 LGHDT and CDR2 YNNKEL come from the germline V gene (reference sequence). V was pared by 0 bases and J by 2 bases, with 8 bases between. The CDR3 has 14 residues. The CDR3 region is CASSQEGGPYEQYF. The DNA for the CDR3 is TGTGCCAGCAGCCAAGAGGGGGGCCCCTACGAGCAGTACTTC.

The sample holds a few counts of this clonotype. The genes are TRBV25-1 and TRBJ2-5; TRBD1 might be the D (8 bases). The CDR3 totals 15 residues. The V gene lost 4 bases and the J gene lost 4 bases, with 16 bases spanning the gap. Germline-derived CDR1 and CDR2 are MGHDK and SYGVNS. The CDR3 loop is CASSGQTGEGETQYF. CDR3 DNA: TGTGCCAGCAGTGGGCAGACAGGGGAGGGAGAGACCCAGTACTTC.

V and J are TRBV2 and TRBJ2-4; 10 bases fit TRBD2. The CDR3 sequence is 19 residues long. The germline V gene encodes CDR1 SNHLY and CDR2 FYNNEI. Unmatched junction bases numbered 21, after V lost 6 bases and J lost 7 bases. For the CDR3, the DNA is TGTGCCAGCAGGAAGAGCGGGGGACTAGCGCTACCCGAGAGGAACATTCAGTACTTC. Translation: CASRKSGGLALPERNIQYF.

This chain links TRBV24-1 with TRBJ2-3, with 14 nucleotides matching TRBD2. Germline lookup yields CDR1 KGHDR and CDR2 SFDVKD. Unmatched junction bases numbered 5, after V lost 7 bases and J lost 6 bases. The CDR3 has 15 amino acids. CDR3: CATRGWTSGGDTQYF. CDR3 in DNA: TGTGCCACCAGGGGCTGGACTAGCGGGGGGGATACGCAGTATTTT.